A selection of T cell receptor beta chains follows, all from one sample in a study of T-cell memory formation after mild COVID-19. Each CDR3 protein is one row after TCRdb ran MiXCR on the 5' RACE reads. The data contain roughly 450,000 distinct CDR3 sequences, approximately 19% of them singletons. The sample taken for sequencing was PBMCs or a T cell subset sorted from them (not recorded which). These receptors were obtained from a man between 18 and 35 years old who had mild COVID-19 (a few samples of this study predate the infection). Cell type and time point are not known. Both conserved end residues are part of each CDR3. The order of the fields is J gene, D gene, clone size, V gene, CDR3 protein, CDR3 DNA. The D gene is left open where the match is weak. Only part of the rows carry a size: once, few, many, or a class if the clone is expanded.

j_gene: TRBJ1-5; d_gene: .; abundance: .; v_gene: TRBV2; CDR3aa: CASSEGPQPQHF; CDR3nt: TGTGCCAGCAGTGAGGGGCCTCAGCCCCAGCATTTT
j_gene: TRBJ1-2; d_gene: .; abundance: few; v_gene: TRBV28; CDR3aa: CASSFYSYGYTF; CDR3nt: TGTGCCAGCAGTTTCTATAGCTATGGCTACACCTTC
j_gene: TRBJ1-1; d_gene: .; abundance: .; v_gene: TRBV27; CDR3aa: CASSPSRLTNTEAFF; CDR3nt: TGTGCCAGCAGTCCCTCTCGACTGACGAACACTGAAGCTTTCTTT
j_gene: TRBJ1-1; d_gene: .; abundance: few; v_gene: TRBV5-1; CDR3aa: CASRYEQGLNTEAFF; CDR3nt: TGCGCCAGCAGATATGAACAGGGATTGAACACTGAAGCTTTCTTT
j_gene: TRBJ1-2; d_gene: TRBD1; abundance: many; v_gene: TRBV4-3; CDR3aa: CASSAGQGNYGYTF; CDR3nt: TGCGCCAGCAGCGCCGGACAGGGGAACTATGGCTACACCTTC
j_gene: TRBJ1-1; d_gene: TRBD1; abundance: .; v_gene: TRBV20-1; CDR3aa: CSARDLGQGAMNTEAFF; CDR3nt: TGCAGTGCTAGAGATCTGGGGCAGGGGGCAATGAACACTGAAGCTTTCTTT
j_gene: TRBJ2-1; d_gene: .; abundance: many; v_gene: TRBV3-1; CDR3aa: CASSQTPSVLGNEQFF; CDR3nt: TGTGCCAGCAGCCAGACCCCTAGCGTACTTGGGAATGAGCAGTTCTTC
j_gene: TRBJ1-5; d_gene: .; abundance: .; v_gene: TRBV24-1; CDR3aa: CATSDPRGGNQPQHF; CDR3nt: TGTGCCACCAGTGACCCACGTGGCGGCAATCAGCCCCAGCATTTT
j_gene: TRBJ2-4; d_gene: TRBD1; abundance: .; v_gene: TRBV20-1; CDR3aa: CSARGAGGYQNIQYF; CDR3nt: TGCAGTGCTAGAGGAGCAGGGGGCTATCAGAACATTCAGTACTTC
j_gene: TRBJ2-1; d_gene: .; abundance: few; v_gene: TRBV7-9; CDR3aa: CASSLRGVEQFF; CDR3nt: TGTGCCAGCAGCTTGCGAGGAGTTGAGCAGTTCTTC
j_gene: TRBJ2-1; d_gene: TRBD2; abundance: few; v_gene: TRBV5-4; CDR3aa: CASSTGALAGVDEQFF; CDR3nt: TGTGCCAGCAGCACCGGAGCACTAGCGGGTGTCGATGAGCAGTTCTTC
j_gene: TRBJ2-1; d_gene: TRBD2; abundance: .; v_gene: TRBV5-4; CDR3aa: CASTGLATDEQFF; CDR3nt: TGTGCCAGCACCGGACTAGCGACAGATGAGCAGTTCTTC
j_gene: TRBJ1-1; d_gene: TRBD1; abundance: .; v_gene: TRBV20-1; CDR3aa: CSARSPLTGFVISEAFF; CDR3nt: TGCAGTGCTAGATCCCCCTTGACAGGGTTTGTCATCTCGGAAGCTTTCTTT
j_gene: TRBJ2-3; d_gene: TRBD2; abundance: .; v_gene: TRBV7-2; CDR3aa: CASSSDISGGGGTDTQYF; CDR3nt: TGTGCCAGCAGCTCTGACATTAGCGGGGGTGGCGGCACAGATACGCAGTATTTT
j_gene: TRBJ2-1; d_gene: TRBD1; abundance: .; v_gene: TRBV5-1; CDR3aa: CASIGTDVAEQFF; CDR3nt: TGCGCCAGCATCGGGACAGATGTGGCTGAGCAGTTCTTC
j_gene: TRBJ1-1; d_gene: .; abundance: .; v_gene: TRBV7-9; CDR3aa: CASSLGPGARDTEAFF; CDR3nt: TGTGCCAGCAGCTTAGGGCCGGGGGCGCGGGACACTGAAGCTTTCTTT
j_gene: TRBJ2-1; d_gene: .; abundance: few; v_gene: TRBV4-3; CDR3aa: CASSQVYRGGNEQFF; CDR3nt: TGCGCCAGCAGCCAAGTTTACAGGGGAGGGAATGAGCAGTTCTTC
j_gene: TRBJ2-1; d_gene: .; abundance: .; v_gene: TRBV6-6; CDR3aa: CASSSPGEQFF; CDR3nt: TGTGCCAGCAGTTCCCCCGGTGAGCAGTTCTTC
j_gene: TRBJ1-2; d_gene: .; abundance: few; v_gene: TRBV28; CDR3aa: CASSLRVGYGYTF; CDR3nt: TGTGCCAGCAGTTTAAGGGTAGGCTATGGCTACACCTTC
j_gene: TRBJ1-1; d_gene: TRBD1; abundance: .; v_gene: TRBV7-2; CDR3aa: CASGNRGRNTEAFF; CDR3nt: TGTGCCAGCGGCAACAGGGGTCGGAACACTGAAGCTTTCTTT
j_gene: TRBJ2-3; d_gene: TRBD2; abundance: few; v_gene: TRBV29-1; CDR3aa: CSAPGTLAGGTSTDTQYF; CDR3nt: TGCAGCGCCCCAGGAACGCTAGCGGGGGGCACTAGCACAGATACGCAGTATTTT
j_gene: TRBJ1-1; d_gene: .; abundance: .; v_gene: TRBV4-1; CDR3aa: CASSRSPSGEAEAFF; CDR3nt: TGCGCCAGCAGCCGATCCCCGAGCGGCGAAGCCGAAGCTTTCTTT
j_gene: TRBJ2-7; d_gene: TRBD2; abundance: .; v_gene: TRBV7-9; CDR3aa: CASSAGLAGAYEQYF; CDR3nt: TGTGCCAGCAGCGCAGGACTAGCGGGGGCCTACGAGCAGTACTTC
j_gene: TRBJ2-2; d_gene: .; abundance: few; v_gene: TRBV20-1; CDR3aa: CSARDEGSGSGELFF; CDR3nt: TGCAGTGCTAGAGATGAGGGGAGTGGATCCGGGGAGCTGTTTTTT
j_gene: TRBJ2-4; d_gene: .; abundance: few; v_gene: TRBV4-3; CDR3aa: CASSQAGLAKNIQYF; CDR3nt: TGCGCCAGCAGCCAAGCTGGCCTAGCCAAAAACATTCAGTACTTC
j_gene: TRBJ2-7; d_gene: .; abundance: few; v_gene: TRBV7-6; CDR3aa: CASSLEGPGKGAYEQYF; CDR3nt: TGTGCCAGCAGCTTAGAGGGACCGGGTAAGGGGGCCTACGAGCAGTACTTC
j_gene: TRBJ1-5; d_gene: TRBD1; abundance: many; v_gene: TRBV4-1; CDR3aa: CASSQGPTGGWQPQHF; CDR3nt: TGCGCCAGCAGCCAAGGCCCCACAGGGGGCTGGCAGCCCCAGCATTTT
j_gene: TRBJ2-5; d_gene: .; abundance: .; v_gene: TRBV5-1; CDR3aa: CDSSRSGQETQYF; CDR3nt: TGCGACAGCAGCAGGAGCGGCCAAGAGACCCAGTACTTC
j_gene: TRBJ2-1; d_gene: TRBD1; abundance: .; v_gene: TRBV5-1; CDR3aa: CASAGQGADEQFF; CDR3nt: TGCGCCAGTGCGGGACAGGGGGCGGATGAGCAGTTCTTC
j_gene: TRBJ1-2; d_gene: .; abundance: few; v_gene: TRBV6-2/TRBV6-3; CDR3aa: CASSYSTFYRGYTF; CDR3nt: TGTGCCAGCAGTTACTCGACCTTTTACCGTGGCTACACCTTC
j_gene: TRBJ2-1; d_gene: .; abundance: .; v_gene: TRBV6-5; CDR3aa: CASSYSGNEQFF; CDR3nt: TGTGCCAGCAGTTACTCCGGGAATGAGCAGTTCTTC
j_gene: TRBJ2-7; d_gene: .; abundance: .; v_gene: TRBV11-1; CDR3aa: CASSLEVGIYEQYF; CDR3nt: TGTGCCAGCAGCCTAGAAGTAGGGATCTACGAGCAGTACTTC
j_gene: TRBJ2-7; d_gene: .; abundance: .; v_gene: TRBV12-3/TRBV12-4; CDR3aa: CASSPDGTYDEQYF; CDR3nt: TGTGCCAGCAGTCCGGACGGGACCTACGACGAGCAGTACTTC
j_gene: TRBJ1-6; d_gene: .; abundance: few; v_gene: TRBV18; CDR3aa: CASSPRQGDYSPLHF; CDR3nt: TGTGCCAGCTCCCCGCGGCAGGGAGATTACTCACCCCTCCACTTT
j_gene: TRBJ2-1; d_gene: .; abundance: few; v_gene: TRBV5-1; CDR3aa: CASSPGGISYNEQFF; CDR3nt: TGCGCCAGCAGCCCCGGGGGCATAAGCTACAATGAGCAGTTCTTC
j_gene: TRBJ2-1; d_gene: .; abundance: few; v_gene: TRBV12-3/TRBV12-4; CDR3aa: CASSRQMSSYNEQFF; CDR3nt: TGTGCCAGCAGCCGACAGATGAGCTCCTACAATGAGCAGTTCTTC
j_gene: TRBJ2-6; d_gene: .; abundance: .; v_gene: TRBV3-1; CDR3aa: CASTRYGANVLTF; CDR3nt: TGTGCCAGCACGAGATACGGGGCCAACGTCCTGACTTTC
j_gene: TRBJ2-1; d_gene: .; abundance: few; v_gene: TRBV29-1; CDR3aa: CSVEEDQGEQFF; CDR3nt: TGCAGCGTTGAAGAGGATCAAGGAGAGCAGTTCTTC
j_gene: TRBJ2-3; d_gene: .; abundance: few; v_gene: TRBV11-2; CDR3aa: CASSLGGFQDTQYF; CDR3nt: TGTGCCAGCAGCTTAGGGGGCTTCCAAGATACGCAGTATTTT
j_gene: TRBJ2-7; d_gene: .; abundance: many; v_gene: TRBV23-1; CDR3aa: CASSQSRTLKRHEQYF; CDR3nt: TGCGCCAGCAGTCAATCGAGGACCCTAAAGCGACACGAGCAGTACTTC
j_gene: TRBJ2-7; d_gene: .; abundance: few; v_gene: TRBV4-2; CDR3aa: CASSQSSLPYEQYF; CDR3nt: TGTGCCAGCAGCCAATCCAGCCTGCCCTACGAGCAGTACTTC
j_gene: TRBJ1-2; d_gene: TRBD1; abundance: .; v_gene: TRBV23-1; CDR3aa: CASSQPGQGSEANYGYTF; CDR3nt: TGCGCCAGCAGTCAACCGGGACAGGGATCCGAAGCTAACTATGGCTACACCTTC
j_gene: TRBJ1-5; d_gene: .; abundance: .; v_gene: TRBV20-1; CDR3aa: CSARKEGSSQPQHF; CDR3nt: TGCAGTGCTAGAAAGGAGGGAAGTAGTCAGCCCCAGCATTTT
j_gene: TRBJ2-3; d_gene: TRBD1; abundance: .; v_gene: TRBV20-1; CDR3aa: CSASAPGQGGDTQYF; CDR3nt: TGCAGTGCCAGCGCTCCGGGACAGGGGGGAGATACGCAGTATTTT
j_gene: TRBJ2-5; d_gene: TRBD1; abundance: few; v_gene: TRBV20-1; CDR3aa: CSARAPAGGETQYF; CDR3nt: TGCAGTGCTAGAGCCCCGGCAGGGGGAGAGACCCAGTACTTC
j_gene: TRBJ2-3; d_gene: .; abundance: many; v_gene: TRBV18; CDR3aa: CASSPASTDTQYF; CDR3nt: TGTGCCAGCTCACCCGCGAGCACAGATACGCAGTATTTT